In this sample, the clone carrying this T cell receptor (beta chain) turned up a few times. The data stem from a study of blood T cell repertoires in COVID-19. Study background: Samples of COVID-19 (acute and convalescent) were obtained from the United States, Italy and Spain.

Assay: immunoSEQ multiplex PCR; the TCRdb copy retains only in-frame clones and omits some. This sample has 310,000 or so clones, with roughly 86% found just once. CDR1 and CDR2 (germline): SGHNT, YYREEE (reference sequence). The CDR3 contains 15 residues. The germline V and J ends were trimmed by 1 base and 2 bases, with 10 bases remaining between them. The chain employs TRBV5-4 and TRBJ2-1; D might be TRBD2 (6 bases). This clonotype originated in a woman under 40 who had recovered from COVID-19. The sample taken for sequencing was peripheral blood. CDR3 in DNA: TGTGCCAGCAGCTTGACTAGCAGGGCCTACAATGAGCAGTTCTTC. The encoded protein is CASSLTSRAYNEQFF.